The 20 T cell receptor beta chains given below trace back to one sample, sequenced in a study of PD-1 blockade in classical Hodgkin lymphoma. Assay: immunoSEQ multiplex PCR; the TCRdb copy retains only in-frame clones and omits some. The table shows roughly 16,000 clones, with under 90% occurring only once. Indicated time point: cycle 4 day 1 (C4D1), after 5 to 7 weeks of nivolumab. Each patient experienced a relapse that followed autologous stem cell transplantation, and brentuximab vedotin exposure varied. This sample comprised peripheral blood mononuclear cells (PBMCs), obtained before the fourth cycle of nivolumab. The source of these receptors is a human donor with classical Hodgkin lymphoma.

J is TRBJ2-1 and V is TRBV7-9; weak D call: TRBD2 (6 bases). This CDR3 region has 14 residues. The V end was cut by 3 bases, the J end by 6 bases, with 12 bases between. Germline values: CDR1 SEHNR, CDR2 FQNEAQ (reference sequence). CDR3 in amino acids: CASSLRPGGNEQFF. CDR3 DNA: TGTGCCAGCAGCTTGCGCCCCGGGGGCAATGAGCAGTTCTTC.

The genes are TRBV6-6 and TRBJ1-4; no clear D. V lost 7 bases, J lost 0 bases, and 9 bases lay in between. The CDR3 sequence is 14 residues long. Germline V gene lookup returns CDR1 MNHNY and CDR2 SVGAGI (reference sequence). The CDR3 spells CASKSGSTNEKLFF. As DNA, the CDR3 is TGTGCCAGCAAATCCGGCTCAACTAATGAAAAACTGTTTTTT.

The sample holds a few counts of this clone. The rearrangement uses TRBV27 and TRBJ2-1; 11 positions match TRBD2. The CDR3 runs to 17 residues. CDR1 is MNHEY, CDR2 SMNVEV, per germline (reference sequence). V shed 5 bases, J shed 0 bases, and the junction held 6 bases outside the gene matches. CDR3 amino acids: CASSISSGGRSYNEQFF. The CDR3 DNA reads TGTGCCAGCAGTATCTCTAGCGGGGGGCGCTCCTACAATGAGCAGTTCTTC.

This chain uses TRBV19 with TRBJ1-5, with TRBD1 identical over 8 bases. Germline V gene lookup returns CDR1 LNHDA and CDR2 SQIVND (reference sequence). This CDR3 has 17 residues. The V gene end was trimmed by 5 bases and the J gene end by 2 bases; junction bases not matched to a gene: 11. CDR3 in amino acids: CASSVPTTGQGNQPQHF. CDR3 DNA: TGTGCCAGTAGTGTACCAACAACGGGACAGGGCAATCAGCCCCAGCATTTT.

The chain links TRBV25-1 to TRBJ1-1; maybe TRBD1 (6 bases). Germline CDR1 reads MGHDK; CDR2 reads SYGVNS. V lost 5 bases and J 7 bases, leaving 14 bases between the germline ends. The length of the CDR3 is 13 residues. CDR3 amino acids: CASSHVWTDEAFF. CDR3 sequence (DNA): TGTGCCAGCAGTCACGTATGGACAGATGAAGCTTTCTTT. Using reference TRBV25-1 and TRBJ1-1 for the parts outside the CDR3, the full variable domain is EADIYQTPRYLVIGTGKKITLECSQTMGHDKMYWYQQDPGMELHLIHYSYGVNSTEKGDLSSESTVSRIRTEHFPLTLESARPSHTSQYLCASSHVWTDEAFFGQGTRLTVV.

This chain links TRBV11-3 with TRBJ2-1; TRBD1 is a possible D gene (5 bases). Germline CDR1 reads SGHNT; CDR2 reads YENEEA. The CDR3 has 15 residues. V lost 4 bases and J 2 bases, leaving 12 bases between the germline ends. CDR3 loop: CASSSGQGPYNEQFF. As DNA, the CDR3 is TGTGCCAGCAGCTCCGGACAAGGCCCCTACAATGAGCAGTTCTTC. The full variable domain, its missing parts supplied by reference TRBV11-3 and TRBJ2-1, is EAGVVQSPRYKIIEKKQPVAFWCNPISGHNTLYWYLQNLGQGPELLIRYENEEAVDDSQLPKDRFSAERLKGVDSTLKIQPAELGDSAVYLCASSSGQGPYNEQFFGPGTRLTVL.

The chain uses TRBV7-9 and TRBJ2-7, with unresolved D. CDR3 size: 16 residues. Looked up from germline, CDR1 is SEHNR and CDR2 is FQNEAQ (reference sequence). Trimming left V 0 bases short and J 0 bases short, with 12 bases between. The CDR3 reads CASSLARYKNSYEQYF. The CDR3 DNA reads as TGTGCCAGCAGCTTAGCTAGATATAAAAACTCCTACGAGCAGTACTTC.

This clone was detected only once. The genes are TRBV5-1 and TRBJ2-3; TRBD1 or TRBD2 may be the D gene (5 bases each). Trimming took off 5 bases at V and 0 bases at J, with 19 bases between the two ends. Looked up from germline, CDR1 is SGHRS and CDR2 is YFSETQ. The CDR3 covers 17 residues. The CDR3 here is CASSSLPGGPSTDTQYF. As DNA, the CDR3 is TGCGCCAGCAGTTCTCTCCCTGGGGGACCGAGCACAGATACGCAGTATTTT.

The CDR3, as DNA: TGCGCCAGCAGCTTGGCTCCTCTGACTAGTACCCATACGCAGTATTTT. It encodes CASSLAPLTSTHTQYF. This sequence joins TRBV5-1 and TRBJ2-3; D is perhaps TRBD2 (6 bases). V dropped 0 bases and J dropped 7 bases, with 18 bases sitting between them. Germline assignment: CDR1 SGHRS and CDR2 YFSETQ. The CDR3 has 16 residues.

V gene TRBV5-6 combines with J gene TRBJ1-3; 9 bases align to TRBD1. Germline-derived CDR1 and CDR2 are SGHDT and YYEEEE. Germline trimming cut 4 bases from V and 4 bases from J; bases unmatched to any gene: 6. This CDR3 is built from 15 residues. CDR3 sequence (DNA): TGTGCCAGCAGCCCCCGGGACAGGGTAGGAAACACCATATATTTT. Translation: CASSPRDRVGNTIYF.

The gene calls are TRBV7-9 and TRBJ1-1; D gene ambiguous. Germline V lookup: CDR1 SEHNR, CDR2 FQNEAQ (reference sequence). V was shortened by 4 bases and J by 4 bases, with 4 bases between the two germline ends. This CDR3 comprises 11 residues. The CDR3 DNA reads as TGTGCCAGCAGCTATTCCACTGAAGCTTTCTTT. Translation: CASSYSTEAFF.

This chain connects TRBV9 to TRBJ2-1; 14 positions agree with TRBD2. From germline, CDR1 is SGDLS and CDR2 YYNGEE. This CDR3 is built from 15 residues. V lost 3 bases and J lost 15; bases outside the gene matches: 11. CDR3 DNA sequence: TGTGCCAGCAGCGAGTCAGCGGGACTAGCGGGGGCCGCGTTCTTC. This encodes CASSESAGLAGAAFF.

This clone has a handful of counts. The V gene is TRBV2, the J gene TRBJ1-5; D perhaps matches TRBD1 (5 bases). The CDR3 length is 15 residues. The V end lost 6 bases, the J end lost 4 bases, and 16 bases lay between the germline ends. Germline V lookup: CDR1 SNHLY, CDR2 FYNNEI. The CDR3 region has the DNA TGTGCCAGCAGCTTCAGGGTGGATGGTAATCAGCCCCAGCATTTT. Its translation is CASSFRVDGNQPQHF.

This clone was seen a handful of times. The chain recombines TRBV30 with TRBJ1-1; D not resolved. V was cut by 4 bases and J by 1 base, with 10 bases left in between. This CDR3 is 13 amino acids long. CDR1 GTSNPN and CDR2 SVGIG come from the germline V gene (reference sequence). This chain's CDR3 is CAWNQMPNTEAFF. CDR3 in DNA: TGTGCCTGGAATCAGATGCCGAACACTGAAGCTTTCTTT.

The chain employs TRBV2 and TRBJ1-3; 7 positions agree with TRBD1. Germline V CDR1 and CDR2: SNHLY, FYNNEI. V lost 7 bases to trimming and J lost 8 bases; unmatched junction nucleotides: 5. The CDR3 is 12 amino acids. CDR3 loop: CASTRDSYTIYF. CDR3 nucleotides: TGTGCCAGCACCCGGGACAGCTACACCATATATTTT.

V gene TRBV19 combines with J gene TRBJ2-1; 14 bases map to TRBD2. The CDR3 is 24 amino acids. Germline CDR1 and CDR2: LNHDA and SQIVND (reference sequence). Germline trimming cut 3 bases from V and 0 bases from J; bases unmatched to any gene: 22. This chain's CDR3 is CASSIRLMGEMGLAGASSYNEQFF. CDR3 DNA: TGTGCCAGTAGTATTCGATTGATGGGGGAGATGGGACTAGCGGGGGCGAGCTCCTACAATGAGCAGTTCTTC.

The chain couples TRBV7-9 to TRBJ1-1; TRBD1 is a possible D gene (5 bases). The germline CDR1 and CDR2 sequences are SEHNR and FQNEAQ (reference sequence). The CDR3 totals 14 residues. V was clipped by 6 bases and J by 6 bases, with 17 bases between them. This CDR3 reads CASSLLGGGSEAFF. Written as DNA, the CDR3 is TGTGCCAGCAGTCTACTGGGGGGTGGATCTGAAGCTTTCTTT.

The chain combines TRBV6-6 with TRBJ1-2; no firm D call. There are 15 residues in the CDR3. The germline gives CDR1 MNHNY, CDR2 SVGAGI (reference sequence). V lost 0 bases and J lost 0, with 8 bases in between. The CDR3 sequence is CASSYSGRPNYGYTF. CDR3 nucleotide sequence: TGTGCCAGCAGTTACTCAGGCAGACCTAACTATGGCTACACCTTC.

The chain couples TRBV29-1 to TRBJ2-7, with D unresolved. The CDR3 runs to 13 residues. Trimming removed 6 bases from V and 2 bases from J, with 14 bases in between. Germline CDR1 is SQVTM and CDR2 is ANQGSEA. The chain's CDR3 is CSVMDGRTYEQYF. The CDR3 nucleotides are TGCAGCGTGATGGACGGACGGACCTACGAGCAGTACTTC.

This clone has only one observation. The CDR3 sequence is CASSLSPGPLSYEQYF. CDR3 in DNA: TGCGCCAGCAGCTTGTCCCCGGGACCCCTTTCCTACGAGCAGTACTTC. The rearrangement uses TRBV5-1 and TRBJ2-7, with D perhaps assigned TRBD1 or TRBD2 (5 bases each). Deletions cut 1 base from V and 1 base from J, with 15 bases between. Germline CDR1 SGHRS, CDR2 YFSETQ. There are 16 residues in the CDR3.